This paragraph reports one T cell receptor beta chain. The protocol was immunoSEQ multiplex PCR, while the TCRdb copy is restricted to in-frame clones and leaves out a portion. Of 150,000 to 200,000 clones in the sample, around 80% were seen once. Either two negative PCRs, clearance, or symptom resolution qualified Cohort 3 donors as recovered. This specimen belongs to a study of blood T cell repertoires in COVID-19. This TCR was recovered from a man aged 45 to 65 who had recovered from COVID-19. Material for sequencing was PBMCs or T cells enriched from blood (not recorded which).

The CDR3: CASSTTGSPNYGYTF. The CDR3 nucleotides read TGTGCCAGTAGTACGACAGGGTCCCCTAACTATGGCTACACCTTC. The genes are TRBV19 and TRBJ1-2; 7 bases are a match to TRBD1. Per germline, CDR1 LNHDA and CDR2 SQIVND (reference sequence). This CDR3 spans 15 amino acids. With V trimmed by 4 bases and J by 0 bases, 5 bases remained unmatched.